Sequencing of this TCR beta chain was carried out in a study of T cells after yellow fever vaccination (dated by TCRdb to 2018 to 2020). Context from the whole study: The SMART-Seq v4 Ultra Low Input RNA kit was used to prepare libraries from fractions with low cell numbers. To track T-cell clones before and after primary and booster YFV17D yellow fever vaccination, bulk TCR alpha and beta repertoires were sequenced longitudinally. Two healthy male donors made up the cohort, one aged 18 to 29 years and the other aged 30 to 40 years. Blood was drawn at multiple timepoints before and after primary and secondary immunization, with bulk PBMC replicates and cell subsets isolated. The paper as a whole reports these results and caveats: A small share of clonotypes occurred in both CD4 and CD8 compartments, likely arising from convergent recombination. Computational filtering was required because FACS-sorted repertoires could contain abundant contaminating clonotypes from the bulk population. Only a couple of donors were included in the study, so the extent to which the findings can be generalized is limited. Compared with the primary T-cell response, the secondary T-cell response was faster but weaker, reaching its peak on day 5 rather than on day 15. Most clones expanded after primary vaccination were re-detected after the booster (almost 97% of CD4 and roughly 87% of CD8), suggesting broad memory maintenance.

Synthesis of TCR cDNA relied on 5'RACE template switching, a step that introduced a universal primer site along with unique molecular identifiers. Priming for cDNA synthesis came from both the TCR alpha and TCR beta constant segments. Two PCR steps were used to amplify libraries, with sample barcodes and sequencing adapters being added in the second step. Libraries were sequenced on Illumina HiSeq 2500 (2x100 bp) or NovaSeq (2x150 bp). The authors' analysis ran thus. MIGEC handled demultiplexing of reads and collapsing into UMI consensus sequences, while MiXCR performed V(D)J alignment. Clonotypes responding to the vaccine were identified with edgeR on replicate PBMC samples, with the criteria of FDR below 0.01 and a log2 fold change above 5 up to day 15. Each bulk clonotype received a CD4 or CD8 identity based on whether the sequenced CD4 or CD8 repertoire contained that clonotype at higher abundance. The public reads were reprocessed in TCRdb via fastp at Q25 and MiXCR, keeping in-frame beta chains. CDR3 protein duplicates are merged, each entry listing the most common genes and DNA. Clone size and V and J calls follow TCRdb, not the original study. Across this sample there are 150,000 to 200,000 distinct CDR3 sequences, with about 7% seen only once. The ten largest clones take up 2.5% of the sample.

Explained via the paper, the treatment or condition label denotes: live attenuated yellow fever vaccine strain. A standard Ficoll-Paque protocol was used to isolate PBMCs from peripheral blood. CD4 and CD8 T-cell fractions were isolated with Dynabeads CD4 and CD8 positive selection kits. TriZol was used to extract RNA from bulk PBMCs, CD4 and CD8 fractions, and dextramer-positive and dextramer-negative fractions. This clonotype appeared a few times. There is no known antigen for this receptor. No base quality values were provided; no much bigger clone lies one nucleotide off. This specimen was CD4+ T cells sorted from PBMCs, taken 5 to 6 days after the first yellow fever vaccination. The clonotype was recovered from a man aged 18-30 years who received the YFV17D yellow fever vaccine.

The nucleotide sequence reads as follows: TGTGCCAGCTCTCCAAGAACAGGGACCTATGGCTACACCTTC. Translation gives CASSPRTGTYGYTF. The chain is encoded by TRBV18 joined to TRBJ1-2; a tentative D call is TRBD1 (6 bases match). As encoded in the germline V gene, CDR1 is KGHSH while CDR2 is LQKENI. Measured from the cysteine to the phenylalanine, the CDR3 is 14 residues long. CDR3 DNA is the only sequence kept; it has 42 bases, read in frame from the first base. V drops 6 bases and J drops 4 bases, leaving 15 bases in between. The variable domain in full, with residues beyond the CDR3 obtained from the reference TRBV18 and TRBJ1-2 genes, is NAGVMQNPRHLVRRRGQEARLRCSPMKGHSHVYWYRQLPEEGLKFMVYLQKENIIDESGMPKERFSAEFPKEGPSILRIQQVVRGDSAAYFCASSPRTGTYGYTFGSGTRLTVV.